This TCR beta chain came from a study of shared clonotypes between healthy human individuals. Regarding the study as a whole: Larger richness was generally estimated for naive than memory subsets. Even with large depth, rarefaction showed that sorted-subset sequencing was incomplete.

The CDR3 runs 12 residues. From germline, CDR1 is LNHNV and CDR2 YYDKDF (reference sequence). V lost 3 bases to trimming and J lost 7 bases, with 10 bases between them. On this clone: Its antigen is undetermined.

Naive CD8 cells lacked CD45RO, underwent positive selection for CCR7 and left out terminally differentiated effector memory CD45RA+ cells. Donors were healthy HIV-negative adults without recent acute infections or vaccinations. Data came from immunoSEQ multiplex PCR; TCRdb stores just in-frame clones and leaves some out. The sample records roughly 850,000 clones, roughly 96% being singletons. Input material: naive CD8+ T cells sorted from blood. This clonotype was obtained from a man aged 30 to 45 in good health. This chain uses TRBV15 with TRBJ2-7; D is ambiguous. CDR3 residues: CATSRSFREQYF. CDR3 nucleotides: TGTGCCACCAGCAGGAGTTTTAGGGAGCAGTACTTC.